These 24 T cell receptor beta chains originate from one sample sequenced in a study of identical twins. In TCRdb, the 5' RACE reads were re-called with MiXCR into one record per CDR3 protein. This sample yields some 500,000 distinct CDR3 sequences, of which approximately 15% are seen a single time; about 0.52% belongs to the top ten. This sample was shared with a second study, whose subject was yellow fever vaccine responses in identical twins.

The sample comprised CD4+ T cells sorted from blood. The origin of the receptors is a woman between 18 and 29 years old in good health.

There are a few counts of this clonotype. The V and J genes are TRBV5-6 and TRBJ2-5, with TRBD1 matching over 10 bases. CDR1 is SGHDT, CDR2 YYEEEE, per germline. The CDR3 spans 15 residues. Losses at the gene ends were 3 bases for V and 7 bases for J; bases not matched to a gene: 9. CDR3 loop: CASSSAGTGVWTQYF. CDR3 in DNA: TGTGCCAGCAGCTCAGCCGGGACAGGGGTATGGACCCAGTACTTC. The full variable domain, rest sourced from reference TRBV5-6 and TRBJ2-5, is DAGVTQSPTHLIKTRGQQVTLRCSPKSGHDTVSWYQQALGQGPQFIFQYYEEEERQRGNFPDRFSGHQFPNYSSELNVNALLLGDSALYLCASSSAGTGVWTQYFGPGTRLLVL.

V usage is TRBV9 and J usage is TRBJ1-2; possibly TRBD1 for D (5 bases). Germline V lookup: CDR1 SGDLS, CDR2 YYNGEE. With 0 bases removed from V and 0 bases from J, the gap between germline ends came to 18 bases. The CDR3 runs to 18 residues. The CDR3 loop is CASSVDGTVRDANYGYTF. As DNA, the CDR3 is TGTGCCAGCAGCGTAGACGGGACCGTCAGGGACGCTAACTATGGCTACACCTTC.

The CDR3 DNA reads as TGTGCCAGCAGCTTAGGAGCTCAGGTCTACGAGCAGTACTTC. This gives the protein CASSLGAQVYEQYF. The gene calls are TRBV11-2 and TRBJ2-7; D remains unclear. The CDR3 runs to 14 residues. The V end was cut by 1 base, the J end by 3 bases, with 10 bases between. Germline assignment: CDR1 SGHAT and CDR2 FQNNGV.

This clonotype appeared a few times. The genes are TRBV7-9 and TRBJ2-7, with 7 nucleotides matching TRBD2. This CDR3 comprises 12 residues. CDR1 SEHNR and CDR2 FQNEAQ come from the germline V gene (reference sequence). V shed 5 bases and J 3 bases; nucleotides not matched to a gene: 1. Here the CDR3 reads CASSRDYYEQYF. The CDR3 coding sequence is TGTGCCAGCAGCCGGGACTACTACGAGCAGTACTTC. The variable domain in full, with the rest retrieved from reference TRBV7-9 and TRBJ2-7, is DTGVSQNPRHKITKRGQNVTFRCDPISEHNRLYWYRQTLGQGPEFLTYFQNEAQLEKSRLLSDRFSAERPKGSFSTLEIQRTEQGDSAMYLCASSRDYYEQYFGPGTRLTVT.

V and J are TRBV28 and TRBJ1-2; D remains ambiguous. This CDR3 is built from 12 residues. V lost 7 bases, J lost 2 bases, and 8 bases lay in between. Germline CDR1 is MDHEN and CDR2 is SYDVKM. CDR3 region: CASTRTNYGYTF. In DNA, the CDR3 is TGTGCCAGCACCAGAACCAACTATGGCTACACCTTC.

The chain links TRBV5-1 to TRBJ2-7, with a weak D call TRBD2 (6 bases). Germline loops: CDR1 SGHRS, CDR2 YFSETQ. CDR3 length: 13 residues. DNA of the CDR3: TGCGCCAGCAGCTTGGGGCGGGACCATCCTATGGATGTC. Amino acid sequence: CASSLGRDHPMDV.

Comments on this clonotype: A much larger clone differs by one base, so this may be a read error. This rearrangement joins TRBV5-1 to TRBJ2-1, with 11 bases that match TRBD1. CDR1 and CDR2 (germline): SGHRS, YFSETQ. The junction had 0 bases not matched to a gene; V was cut back by 4 bases and J by 0 bases. CDR3 length: 15 amino acids. Here the CDR3 reads CASSGTGGSYNEQFF. The CDR3 nucleotides read TGCGCCAGCAGCGGGACAGGGGGCTCCTACAATGAGCAGTTCTTC.

CDR3 DNA sequence: TGTGCCAGCAGTCTCAGGGCACCCGCGAACACCGGGGAGCTGTTTTTT. Protein sequence: CASSLRAPANTGELFF. This rearrangement joins TRBV12-3 or TRBV12-4 to TRBJ2-2; D is possibly TRBD1 (5 bases). Deletions cut 5 bases from V and 0 bases from J, with 13 bases between. This CDR3 has 16 amino acids.

The chain joins TRBV15 to TRBJ2-6; maybe TRBD1 (5 bases). This CDR3 spans 15 amino acids. Trimming stripped 2 bases from V and 1 base from J, with 6 bases between. CDR1 LNHNV and CDR2 YYDKDF come from the germline V gene (reference sequence). The CDR3 spells CATSRQGSGANVLTF. Here the CDR3 DNA reads TGTGCCACCAGCAGACAGGGATCTGGGGCCAACGTCCTGACTTTC.

J is TRBJ2-1 and V is TRBV19, with unresolved D. With 5 bases removed from V and 0 bases from J, the gap between germline ends came to 11 bases. The CDR3 extends over 15 amino acids. Per the germline V gene, CDR1 is LNHDA and CDR2 is SQIVND (reference sequence). The CDR3 coding sequence is TGTGCCAGTAGTTTCCGTCCCAGCTCCTACAATGAGCAGTTCTTC. Protein: CASSFRPSSYNEQFF.

J is TRBJ2-2 and V is TRBV15; D is perhaps TRBD2 (6 bases). This CDR3 region has 14 residues. V lost 5 bases, J lost 1 base, and 8 bases lay in between. Germline V lookup: CDR1 LNHNV, CDR2 YYDKDF (reference sequence). CDR3 bases: TGTGCCACCAGCGGGGGACTGAACACCGGGGAGCTGTTTTTT. Its protein is CATSGGLNTGELFF.

This clonotype has only a few counts. The chain is built from TRBV2 and TRBJ2-7, with 7 positions matching TRBD1. V dropped 6 bases and J dropped 1; count of bases not matched to a gene: 6. In germline, CDR1 is SNHLY, CDR2 FYNNEI. The CDR3 totals 14 residues. The CDR3 spells CASREDRPSYEQYF. DNA of the CDR3: TGTGCCAGCAGGGAGGACAGGCCATCCTACGAGCAGTACTTC.

This clonotype was found a few times. V usage is TRBV5-1 and J usage is TRBJ2-5, with 10 bases identical to TRBD2. CDR1 and CDR2 (germline): SGHRS, YFSETQ. The length of the CDR3 is 16 residues. V trimming: 3 bases; J trimming: 2 bases; junction bases outside the gene matches: 7. The CDR3 here is CASSSPGAGGQETQYF. The DNA of the CDR3 is TGCGCCAGCAGCTCCCCAGGAGCGGGGGGGCAAGAGACCCAGTACTTC.

The CDR3 spells CASSSTGAANQPQHF. The CDR3 DNA sequence: TGTGCCAGCAGCTCAACAGGGGCGGCCAATCAGCCCCAGCATTTT. The chain is built from TRBV7-9 and TRBJ1-5, with 7 bases lining up with TRBD1. This CDR3 contains 15 residues. V lost 4 bases, J lost 3 bases, and 6 bases stayed unmatched. Germline values: CDR1 SEHNR, CDR2 FQNEAQ (reference sequence). The complete variable domain, with remaining parts taken from reference TRBV7-9 and TRBJ1-5, reads DTGVSQNPRHKITKRGQNVTFRCDPISEHNRLYWYRQTLGQGPEFLTYFQNEAQLEKSRLLSDRFSAERPKGSFSTLEIQRTEQGDSAMYLCASSSTGAANQPQHFGDGTRLSIL.

This clonotype showed up just a few times. The chain has TRBV7-9 and TRBJ2-1, with 11 bases lining up with TRBD2. Trimming took 5 bases from V and 6 from J; bases not matched to a gene: 9. The germline V gene encodes CDR1 SEHNR and CDR2 FQNEAQ (reference sequence). The CDR3 is 16 amino acids. CDR3: CASSLPLGTSGNEQFF. The CDR3 nucleotides read TGTGCCAGCAGCCTCCCCCTCGGGACTAGCGGCAATGAGCAGTTCTTC.

This clonotype has only a few counts. The DNA of the CDR3 is TGTGCCAGCAGTTTATCGGGGCCTTGGGAGCAGTTCTTC. It encodes CASSLSGPWEQFF. V usage is TRBV28 and J usage is TRBJ2-1, with D perhaps TRBD1 or TRBD2 (5 bases each). In germline, CDR1 is MDHEN, CDR2 SYDVKM. CDR3 size: 13 residues. Trimming removed 1 base from V and 10 bases from J, with 11 bases in between.

For the CDR3, the DNA is TGTGCCAGCAGCTCCCTACTAGTAACCGGGGAGCTGTTTTTT. Its translation is CASSSLLVTGELFF. The V gene is TRBV11-2, the J gene TRBJ2-2; possibly TRBD2 for D (5 bases). Trimming took 4 bases from V and 5 from J, leaving 11 bases between them. Germline values: CDR1 SGHAT, CDR2 FQNNGV. The CDR3 is made up of 14 amino acids.

This chain uses TRBV29-1 with TRBJ2-2, with 10 bases fitting TRBD1. This CDR3 spans 15 amino acids. Germline-derived CDR1 and CDR2 are SQVTM and ANQGSEA. V lost 5 bases and J lost 5; bases outside the gene matches: 8. CDR3 bases: TGCAGCGTTATGAGGGACAGGGGTGCAACCGGGGAGCTGTTTTTT. This translates into CSVMRDRGATGELFF.

This chain connects TRBV7-2 to TRBJ2-7; TRBD1 might be the D (6 bases). Trimming pared 8 bases from V and 2 bases from J, leaving 16 bases between. Germline lookup yields CDR1 SGHTA and CDR2 FQGNSA. The CDR3 sequence is 14 residues long. CDR3 sequence (DNA): TGTGCCAGCCGGCAGGCCTGGGGGCCCTACGAGCAGTACTTC. This sequence encodes CASRQAWGPYEQYF. Full variable domain (missing parts from reference TRBV7-2 and TRBJ2-7): GAGVSQSPSNKVTEKGKDVELRCDPISGHTALYWYRQSLGQGLEFLIYFQGNSAPDKSGLPSDRFSAERTGGSVSTLTIQRTQQEDSAVYLCASRQAWGPYEQYFGPGTRLTVT.

This clonotype turned up a few times. The chain joins TRBV9 to TRBJ2-7; 7 positions match TRBD2. This CDR3 has 14 residues. V dropped 3 bases and J dropped 1; count of bases not matched to a gene: 4. Germline CDR1 and CDR2: SGDLS and YYNGEE. CDR3 coding DNA: TGTGCCAGCAGCGCCGCGGGGGAGTCCTACGAGCAGTACTTC. Protein product: CASSAAGESYEQYF.

The gene calls are TRBV7-3 and TRBJ1-3; D possibly corresponds to TRBD1 (5 bases). Germline V gene sequence: CDR1 SGHTA, CDR2 FQGTGA. Between the trimmed V and J ends, which lost 5 bases and 2 bases, there was a span of 10 bases. The CDR3 runs to 14 residues. The DNA of the CDR3 is TGTGCCAGCAGCAAAGACAGAACTGGAAACACCATATATTTT. Protein: CASSKDRTGNTIYF.

This clonotype was counted a single time. The chain carries TRBV6-5 and TRBJ1-2, with D uncertain. Germline loops: CDR1 MNHEY, CDR2 SVGAGI. Trimming pared 0 bases from V and 7 bases from J, leaving 12 bases between. The CDR3 has 14 residues. The CDR3 DNA reads as TGTGCCAGCAGTTACTCGCGCGGGCTTGTTGGCTACACCTTC. It encodes CASSYSRGLVGYTF.

This clonotype has only a few counts. V and J are TRBV5-1 and TRBJ2-5; D unclear. This CDR3 is 14 amino acids long. The V gene lost 0 bases and the J gene lost 4 bases, with 10 bases spanning the gap. CDR1 and CDR2 (germline): SGHRS, YFSETQ. Here the CDR3 reads CASSLDPSPETQYF. The CDR3 DNA reads as TGCGCCAGCAGCTTGGACCCTTCACCAGAGACCCAGTACTTC.

This clonotype was seen at least ten times. V is TRBV7-2 and J is TRBJ2-3; perhaps TRBD2 as D (6 bases). This CDR3 has 14 residues. The ends were cut back, 5 bases at V and 2 bases at J, with 11 bases in the middle. Germline CDR1 and CDR2: SGHTA and FQGNSA. CDR3 DNA: TGTGCCAGCAGCCCTCGGCGGGACACAGATACGCAGTATTTT. Its protein is CASSPRRDTDTQYF. The variable domain in full, completed from reference TRBV7-2 and TRBJ2-3, reads GAGVSQSPSNKVTEKGKDVELRCDPISGHTALYWYRQSLGQGLEFLIYFQGNSAPDKSGLPSDRFSAERTGGSVSTLTIQRTQQEDSAVYLCASSPRRDTDTQYFGPGTRLTVL.